Listed here are 21 T cell receptor beta chains from one sample, sequenced in a study of Graves' ophthalmopathy and Graves' hyperthyroidism. Amplified material comprised TCR beta CDR3 regions derived from RNA transcripts. The library came from an HTBI-primed first-round RT-PCR and a second-round multiplex PCR. TCRdb independently ran MiXCR on the multiplex PCR reads; one entry per CDR3 protein. There are a few hundred thousand distinct CDR3 sequences in the sample; just over 15% occur only once, and roughly 7% lies in the top ten. The sample was peripheral blood. These receptors came from a young woman with stable Graves' hyperthyroidism.

The genes are TRBV6-5 and TRBJ2-5; tentative D call: TRBD2 (6 bases). The ends were cut back, 0 bases at V and 4 bases at J, with 15 bases in the middle. The germline V gene has CDR1 MNHEY and CDR2 SVGAGI. This CDR3 contains 16 residues. CDR3 sequence (DNA): TGTGCCAGCAGTTACTCTTCCGGGAGAGTGGGAGAGACCCAGTACTTC. Translated, it gives CASSYSSGRVGETQYF.

In its sample, this clonotype was seen a few times. The rearrangement links TRBV7-2 to TRBJ2-7; D is perhaps TRBD1 or TRBD2 (6 bases each). The CDR3 spans 15 residues. Trimming shortened V by 6 bases and J by 5 bases, and 20 bases separated the two germline ends. Germline V CDR1 and CDR2: SGHTA, FQGNSA. CDR3 sequence (DNA): TGTGCCAGCAGGGGCTTGGGGGGCCGCGGCCACGAGCAGTACTTC. It codes for CASRGLGGRGHEQYF.

The sample holds many counts of this clonotype. The CDR3 DNA follows: TGTGCCAGCAGTTTCCTAAACCCCGCTAACTATGGCTACACCTTC. Translating it yields CASSFLNPANYGYTF. V is TRBV12-3 or TRBV12-4 and J is TRBJ1-2; D not certain. The CDR3 totals 15 residues. V was shortened by 3 bases and J by 0 bases, with 11 bases between the two germline ends.

This clonotype was picked up many times. The chain couples TRBV12-3 or TRBV12-4 to TRBJ1-1; weak D call: TRBD1 (5 bases). There are 15 residues in the CDR3. Trimming cost V 7 bases and J 3 bases, with 18 bases left between them. CDR3 amino acids: CASKPYRKSYTEAFF. Here the CDR3 DNA reads TGTGCCAGCAAACCCTACAGGAAATCGTACACTGAAGCTTTCTTT.

This clonotype occurred many times. This sequence joins TRBV6-2 or TRBV6-3 and TRBJ2-7; D gene ambiguous. V gave up 5 bases and J gave up 6 bases, with 14 bases separating them. The CDR3 has 13 amino acids. Looked up from germline, CDR1 is MNHEY and CDR2 is SVGEGT. Here the CDR3 DNA reads TGTGCCAGCAGTCCTCTAGTGTATTCCGAGCAGTACTTC. It is translated as CASSPLVYSEQYF.

This clonotype was seen ten or more times. The CDR3 coding sequence is TGTGCCAGCAGTTACGAGGGGGGGTCCGGTTCACCCCTCCACTTT. Its protein product is CASSYEGGSGSPLHF. The genes are TRBV6-2 or TRBV6-3 and TRBJ1-6, with TRBD1 as a possible D gene (6 bases). The CDR3 totals 15 residues. The V gene's germline CDR1 is MNHEY and CDR2 SVGEGT. Trimming pared 2 bases from V and 9 bases from J, leaving 14 bases between.

This clonotype has a count of ten or more. The chain is built from TRBV4-1 and TRBJ1-2, with D possibly being TRBD1 (6 bases). The ends were cut back, 1 base at V and 4 bases at J, with 13 bases in the middle. The V gene's germline CDR1 is MGHRA and CDR2 YSYEKL. This CDR3 is built from 15 residues. The CDR3: CASSQGEGGGYGYTF. CDR3 DNA: TGCGCCAGCAGCCAAGGAGAAGGGGGAGGCTATGGCTACACCTTC.

The V and J genes are TRBV4-1 and TRBJ1-6; D unclear. The ends were cut back, 1 base at V and 10 bases at J, with 17 bases in the middle. The CDR3 has 16 amino acids. In germline, CDR1 is MGHRA, CDR2 YSYEKL. CDR3 bases: TGCGCCAGCAGCCAAGCCTACACGGGCGCGGGGTCACCCCTCCACTTT. The encoded protein is CASSQAYTGAGSPLHF.

The chain employs TRBV5-1 and TRBJ2-5; TRBD2 matches at 7 bases. V was clipped by 4 bases and J by 5 bases; unmatched bases: 8. The CDR3 sequence is 14 residues long. The germline gives CDR1 SGHRS, CDR2 YFSETQ. CDR3 loop: CASSGRDYWETQYF. CDR3 sequence (DNA): TGCGCCAGCAGCGGCCGGGACTACTGGGAGACCCAGTACTTC. Complete variable domain (other parts from reference TRBV5-1 and TRBJ2-5): KAGVTQTPRYLIKTRGQQVTLSCSPISGHRSVSWYQQTPGQGLQFLFEYFSETQRNKGNFPGRFSGRQFSNSRSEMNVSTLELGDSALYLCASSGRDYWETQYFGPGTRLLVL.

This clonotype was observed many times. The chain couples TRBV5-1 to TRBJ2-7; 7 bases match TRBD1. The CDR3 is 14 amino acids. J was trimmed by 3 bases and V by 0 bases; bases with no gene match: 3. Germline V lookup: CDR1 SGHRS, CDR2 YFSETQ. The CDR3 spells CASSLGQGFYEQYF. In DNA, the CDR3 is TGCGCCAGCAGCTTGGGACAGGGCTTCTACGAGCAGTACTTC.

This clonotype was picked up a small number of times. The V gene is TRBV19, the J gene TRBJ1-1; weak D call: TRBD1 (5 bases). Deletions cut 6 bases from V and 6 bases from J, with 17 bases between. The CDR3 runs to 14 residues. Per germline, CDR1 LNHDA and CDR2 SQIVND (reference sequence). The CDR3 loop is CASRHTGTVAEAFF. As DNA, the CDR3 is TGTGCCAGTAGGCACACAGGTACGGTAGCTGAAGCTTTCTTT.

The J gene is TRBJ1-1, the V gene TRBV21-1. TRBV21-1 is reported as a pseudogene. The CDR3 length is 21 residues. DNA for the CDR3: TGTGCCAGCTCACCACCCGTCGGGGGGGACTCTATTCCCCTTTTAGGCACTGAAGCTTTCTTT. It encodes CASSPPVGGDSIPLLGTEAFF.

This clonotype was seen at least ten times. The V and J genes are TRBV12-3 or TRBV12-4 and TRBJ1-2; D remains ambiguous. The CDR3 consists of 13 residues. V was pared by 3 bases and J by 4 bases, with 9 bases between. Here the CDR3 reads CASSLGSFYGYTF. DNA for the CDR3: TGTGCCAGCAGTTTGGGCAGCTTCTATGGCTACACCTTC.

This clonotype was observed many times. This may be a read error: a much more frequent sequence differs by one nucleotide. The chain recombines TRBV12-3 or TRBV12-4 with TRBJ1-1; maybe TRBD1 (6 bases). The length of the CDR3 is 14 residues. CDR3 protein: CACRLTGMNTEAFF. The CDR3, as DNA: TGTGCCTGCAGGCTAACAGGGATGAACACTGAAGCTTTCTTT.

This clonotype was detected ten times or more. This sequence joins TRBV19 and TRBJ1-5, with a weak D call TRBD1 (5 bases). CDR3 length: 14 amino acids. Per the germline V gene, CDR1 is LNHDA and CDR2 is SQIVND (reference sequence). V was trimmed by 7 bases and J by 3 bases, leaving 13 bases between them. The CDR3 sequence is CASNRGVDNQPQHF. The CDR3 DNA sequence: TGTGCCAGTAATAGGGGAGTAGACAATCAGCCCCAGCATTTT.

This clonotype was recorded at least ten times. The chain has TRBV29-1 and TRBJ1-1; a weak D match, TRBD1 (6 bases). V lost 7 bases to trimming and J lost 10 bases, with 16 bases between them. CDR3 length: 11 residues. Germline V CDR1 and CDR2: SQVTM, ANQGSEA. The CDR3 DNA is TGCAGCGGTACCGGGGGCTCGGGAGCTTTCTTT. Its protein is CSGTGGSGAFF.

The chain has TRBV11-2 and TRBJ2-7, with 15 bases matching TRBD2. J lost 4 bases, V lost 5 bases, and 9 bases had no gene match. The CDR3 contains 17 residues. The germline CDR1 and CDR2 sequences are SGHAT and FQNNGV. This CDR3 is CASSPLRTSGGAYEQYF. The CDR3 DNA follows: TGTGCCAGCAGCCCTCTCCGGACTAGCGGGGGGGCTTACGAGCAGTACTTC.

This clonotype was seen repeatedly, ten times or more. This chain links TRBV4-1 with TRBJ1-5; unclear D gene. The germline V gene has CDR1 MGHRA and CDR2 YSYEKL. This CDR3 region has 13 residues. Trimming removed 0 bases from V and 5 bases from J, with 5 bases in between. In nucleotides, the CDR3 is TGCGCCAGCAGCCAAGATCTGGATCAGCCCCAGCATTTT. Amino acid sequence: CASSQDLDQPQHF.

This clonotype occurred many times. The V and J genes are TRBV12-3 or TRBV12-4 and TRBJ2-7, with no clear D. Trimming shortened V by 6 bases and J by 2 bases, and 14 bases separated the two germline ends. This CDR3 is 14 amino acids long. The CDR3 DNA follows: TGTGCCAGCAGCGCGGACCCGCGGCCCTACGAGCAGTACTTC. Translating gives CASSADPRPYEQYF.

Many counts were recorded for this clonotype. The J gene is TRBJ2-5, the V gene TRBV3-1; 7 bases map to TRBD2. This CDR3 region has 17 residues. Germline CDR1 LGHDT, CDR2 YNNKEL (reference sequence). The ends lost 0 bases at V and 0 bases at J; junction bases unmatched: 7. CDR3 bases: TGTGCCAGCAGCCAAGACTTTCCTAGCGGATACCAAGAGACCCAGTACTTC. Its protein is CASSQDFPSGYQETQYF.

In its sample, this clonotype was seen a few times. The rearrangement links TRBV18 to TRBJ1-6, with D tentatively TRBD1 (5 bases). The CDR3 is 14 residues long. V was clipped by 3 bases and J by 6 bases, with 9 bases between them. The germline V gene has CDR1 KGHSH and CDR2 LQKENI. CDR3 in DNA: TGTGCCAGCTCACCGGGGGTGGCTAATTCACCCCTCCACTTT. Residues: CASSPGVANSPLHF.